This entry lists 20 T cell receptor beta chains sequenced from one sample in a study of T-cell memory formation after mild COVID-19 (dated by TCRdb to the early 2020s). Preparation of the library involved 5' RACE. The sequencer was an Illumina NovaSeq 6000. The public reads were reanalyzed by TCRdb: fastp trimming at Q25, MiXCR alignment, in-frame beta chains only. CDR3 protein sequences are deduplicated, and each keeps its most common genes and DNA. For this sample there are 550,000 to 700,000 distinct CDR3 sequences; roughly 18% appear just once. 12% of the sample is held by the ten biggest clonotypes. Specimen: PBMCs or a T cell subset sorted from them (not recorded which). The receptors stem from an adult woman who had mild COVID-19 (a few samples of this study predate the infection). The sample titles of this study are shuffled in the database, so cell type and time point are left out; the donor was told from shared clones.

CDR3 bases: TGTGCCAGCAGTTTCGCAGGGGCTGGGCCGAACACTGAAGCTTTCTTT. This translates into CASSFAGAGPNTEAFF. V and J are TRBV12-3 or TRBV12-4 and TRBJ1-1; TRBD1 is a possible D gene (6 bases). V lost 3 bases and J lost 1, with 15 bases in between. The CDR3 runs 16 residues.

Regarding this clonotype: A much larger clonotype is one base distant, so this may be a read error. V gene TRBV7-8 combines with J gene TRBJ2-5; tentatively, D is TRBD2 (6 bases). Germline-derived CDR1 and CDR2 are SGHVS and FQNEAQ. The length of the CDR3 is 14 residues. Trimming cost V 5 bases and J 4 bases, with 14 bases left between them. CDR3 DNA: TGTGCCAGCAGCGTACGACCGGGAGTAGAGACCCAGTACTTC. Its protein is CASSVRPGVETQYF.

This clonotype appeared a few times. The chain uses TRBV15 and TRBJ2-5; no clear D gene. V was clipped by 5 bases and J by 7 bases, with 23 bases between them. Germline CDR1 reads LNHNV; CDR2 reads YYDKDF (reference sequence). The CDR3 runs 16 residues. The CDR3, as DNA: TGTGCCACCAGCTCCTCCCCCGCCAGCCAAGAGCGGACCCAGTACTTC. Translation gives CATSSSPASQERTQYF.

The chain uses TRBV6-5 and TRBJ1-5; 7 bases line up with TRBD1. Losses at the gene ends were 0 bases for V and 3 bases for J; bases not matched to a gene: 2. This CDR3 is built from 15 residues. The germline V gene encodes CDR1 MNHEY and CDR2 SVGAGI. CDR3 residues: CASSYSGQFNQPQHF. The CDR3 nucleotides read TGTGCCAGCAGTTACTCGGGACAGTTCAATCAGCCCCAGCATTTT.

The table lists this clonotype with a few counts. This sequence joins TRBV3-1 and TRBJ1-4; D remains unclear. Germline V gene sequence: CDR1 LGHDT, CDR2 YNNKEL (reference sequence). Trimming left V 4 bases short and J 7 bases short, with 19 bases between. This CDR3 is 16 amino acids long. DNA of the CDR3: TGTGCCAGCAGCCTCTTCACGGAGGGTTGGGGTGAAAAACTGTTTTTT. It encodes CASSLFTEGWGEKLFF. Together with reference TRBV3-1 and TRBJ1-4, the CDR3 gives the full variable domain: DTAVSQTPKYLVTQMGNDKSIKCEQNLGHDTMYWYKQDSKKFLKIMFSYNNKELIINETVPNRFSPKSPDKAHLNLHINSLELGDSAVYFCASSLFTEGWGEKLFFGSGTQLSVL.

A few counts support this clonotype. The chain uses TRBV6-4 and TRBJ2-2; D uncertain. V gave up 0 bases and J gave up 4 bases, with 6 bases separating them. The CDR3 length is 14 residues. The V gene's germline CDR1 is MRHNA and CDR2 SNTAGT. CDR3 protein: CASSDSRGTGELFF. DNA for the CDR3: TGTGCCAGCAGTGACTCGCGAGGCACCGGGGAGCTGTTTTTT.

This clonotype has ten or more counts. The CDR3 nucleotides are TGTGCCAGCAGCCCTAGCGGCAGCACAGATACGCAGTATTTT. Encoded protein: CASSPSGSTDTQYF. This rearrangement joins TRBV7-3 to TRBJ2-3, with 7 bases that match TRBD2. Trimming took 5 bases from V and 0 from J; bases not matched to a gene: 2. The CDR3 spans 14 residues. In germline, CDR1 is SGHTA, CDR2 FQGTGA.

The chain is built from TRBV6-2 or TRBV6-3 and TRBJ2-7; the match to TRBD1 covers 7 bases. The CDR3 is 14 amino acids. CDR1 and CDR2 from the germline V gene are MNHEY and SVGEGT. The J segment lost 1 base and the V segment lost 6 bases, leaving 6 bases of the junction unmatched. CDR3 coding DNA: TGTGCCAGCAGGGCCTTGGGACAGTCCTACGAGCAGTACTTC. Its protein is CASRALGQSYEQYF.

The CDR3 bases are TGCGCCAGCAGCCCAAGCGGGTTAGCCCATACGCAGTATTTT. Translation: CASSPSGLAHTQYF. The chain combines TRBV5-1 with TRBJ2-3, with D maybe TRBD2 (6 bases). CDR1 SGHRS and CDR2 YFSETQ come from the germline V gene. The V end was cut by 4 bases, the J end by 7 bases, with 16 bases between. The CDR3 extends over 14 amino acids. Supplemented by reference TRBV5-1 and TRBJ2-3, the full variable domain reads KAGVTQTPRYLIKTRGQQVTLSCSPISGHRSVSWYQQTPGQGLQFLFEYFSETQRNKGNFPGRFSGRQFSNSRSEMNVSTLELGDSALYLCASSPSGLAHTQYFGPGTRLTVL.

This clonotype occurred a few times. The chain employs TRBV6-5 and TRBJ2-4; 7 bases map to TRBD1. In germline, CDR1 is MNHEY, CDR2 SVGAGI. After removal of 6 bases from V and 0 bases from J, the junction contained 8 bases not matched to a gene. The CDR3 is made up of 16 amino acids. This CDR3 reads CASSPGTALAKNIQYF. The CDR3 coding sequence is TGTGCCAGCAGCCCCGGGACAGCGCTAGCCAAAAACATTCAGTACTTC.

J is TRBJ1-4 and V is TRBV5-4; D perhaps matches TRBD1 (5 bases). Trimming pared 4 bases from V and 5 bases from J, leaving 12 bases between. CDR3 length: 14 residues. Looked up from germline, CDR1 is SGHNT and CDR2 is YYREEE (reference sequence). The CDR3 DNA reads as TGTGCCAGCAGCGACGCGCGGGGGAATGAAAAACTGTTTTTT. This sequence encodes CASSDARGNEKLFF.

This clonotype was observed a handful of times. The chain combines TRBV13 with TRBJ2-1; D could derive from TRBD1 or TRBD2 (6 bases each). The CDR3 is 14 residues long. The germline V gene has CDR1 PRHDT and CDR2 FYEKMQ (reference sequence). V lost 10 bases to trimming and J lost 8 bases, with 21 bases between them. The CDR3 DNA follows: TGTGCCACCAACTGGGGGGCCCCCTCCCATGAGCAGTTCTTC. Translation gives CATNWGAPSHEQFF.

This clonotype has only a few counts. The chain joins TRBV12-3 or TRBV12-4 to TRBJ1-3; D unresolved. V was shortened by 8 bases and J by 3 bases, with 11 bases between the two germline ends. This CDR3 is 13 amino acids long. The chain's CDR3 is CASRASGGNTIYF. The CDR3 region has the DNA TGTGCCAGCCGGGCGAGCGGTGGAAACACCATATATTTT.

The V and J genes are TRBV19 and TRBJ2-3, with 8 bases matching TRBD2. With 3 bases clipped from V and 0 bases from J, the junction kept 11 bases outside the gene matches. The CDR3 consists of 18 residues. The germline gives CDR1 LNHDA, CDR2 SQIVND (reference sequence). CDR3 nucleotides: TGTGCCAGTAGTATGTTCGCTCGACTAGCGTTTAGCACAGATACGCAGTATTTT. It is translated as CASSMFARLAFSTDTQYF.

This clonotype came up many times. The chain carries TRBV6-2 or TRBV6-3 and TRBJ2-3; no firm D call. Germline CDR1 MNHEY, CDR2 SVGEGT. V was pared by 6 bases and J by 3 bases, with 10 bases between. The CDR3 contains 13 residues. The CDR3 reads CASSLTETDTQYF. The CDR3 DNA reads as TGTGCCAGCAGCCTGACCGAGACAGATACGCAGTATTTT.

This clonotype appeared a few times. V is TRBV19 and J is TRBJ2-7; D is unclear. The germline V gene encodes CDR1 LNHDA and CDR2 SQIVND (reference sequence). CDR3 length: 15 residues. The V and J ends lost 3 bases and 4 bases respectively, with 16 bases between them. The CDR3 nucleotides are TGTGCCAGTAGTATGTCGGGTTGGGATATGTACGAGCAGTACTTC. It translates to CASSMSGWDMYEQYF.

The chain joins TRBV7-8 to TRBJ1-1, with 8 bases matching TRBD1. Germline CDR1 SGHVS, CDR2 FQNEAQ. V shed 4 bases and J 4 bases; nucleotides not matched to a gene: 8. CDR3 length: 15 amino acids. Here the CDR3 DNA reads TGTGCCAGCAGCTCTCAGGACAGGGTAGCCACTGAAGCTTTCTTT. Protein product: CASSSQDRVATEAFF.

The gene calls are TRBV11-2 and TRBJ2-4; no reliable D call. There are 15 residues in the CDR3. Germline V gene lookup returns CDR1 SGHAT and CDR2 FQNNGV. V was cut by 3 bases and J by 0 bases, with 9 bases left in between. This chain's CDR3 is CASSFKVLAKNIQYF. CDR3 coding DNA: TGTGCCAGCAGCTTTAAGGTTTTAGCCAAAAACATTCAGTACTTC.

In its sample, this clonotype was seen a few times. This CDR3 reads CASSRTSVNTGELFF. Written as DNA, the CDR3 is TGCGCCAGCAGTAGGACTAGCGTCAACACCGGGGAGCTGTTTTTT. The chain combines TRBV4-3 with TRBJ2-2, with 9 bases identical to TRBD2. Germline trimming cut 6 bases from V and 2 bases from J; bases unmatched to any gene: 4. Germline-derived CDR1 and CDR2 are LGHNA and YSLEER. The CDR3 sequence is 15 residues long.

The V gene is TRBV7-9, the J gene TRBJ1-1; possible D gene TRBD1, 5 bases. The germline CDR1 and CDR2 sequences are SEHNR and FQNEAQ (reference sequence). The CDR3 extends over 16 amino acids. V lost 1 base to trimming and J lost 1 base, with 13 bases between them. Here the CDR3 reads CASSLGRRGSNTEAFF. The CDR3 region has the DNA TGTGCCAGCAGCTTAGGCCGCCGGGGGTCGAACACTGAAGCTTTCTTT.